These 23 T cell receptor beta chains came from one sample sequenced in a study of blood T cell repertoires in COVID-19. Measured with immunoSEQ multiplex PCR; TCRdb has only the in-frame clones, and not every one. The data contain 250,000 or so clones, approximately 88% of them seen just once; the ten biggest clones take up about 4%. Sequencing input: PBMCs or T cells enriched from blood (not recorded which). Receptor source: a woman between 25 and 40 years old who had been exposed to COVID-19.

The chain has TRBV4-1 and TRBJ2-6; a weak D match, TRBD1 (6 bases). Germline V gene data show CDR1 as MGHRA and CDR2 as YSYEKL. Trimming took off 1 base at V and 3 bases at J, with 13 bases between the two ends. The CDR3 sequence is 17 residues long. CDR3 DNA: TGCGCCAGCAGCCAAGGACAGGCCTTCGGTGGGGCCAACGTCCTGACTTTC. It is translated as CASSQGQAFGGANVLTF.

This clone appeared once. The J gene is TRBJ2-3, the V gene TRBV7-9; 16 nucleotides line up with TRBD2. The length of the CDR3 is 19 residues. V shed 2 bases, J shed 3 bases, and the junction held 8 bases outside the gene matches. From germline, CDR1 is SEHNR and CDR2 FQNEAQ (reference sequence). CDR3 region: CASSLKGTSGRAWTDTQYF. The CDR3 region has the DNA TGTGCCAGCAGCTTAAAGGGGACTAGCGGGAGGGCGTGGACAGATACGCAGTATTTT.

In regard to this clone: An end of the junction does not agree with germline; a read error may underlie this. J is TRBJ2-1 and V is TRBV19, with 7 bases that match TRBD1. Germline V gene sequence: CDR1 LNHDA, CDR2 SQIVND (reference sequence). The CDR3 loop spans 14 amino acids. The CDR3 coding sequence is TGTGCCAGTAGTGTAGAAAGGACAGGTTTAGAGCAGTTCTTC. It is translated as CASSVERTGLEQFF.

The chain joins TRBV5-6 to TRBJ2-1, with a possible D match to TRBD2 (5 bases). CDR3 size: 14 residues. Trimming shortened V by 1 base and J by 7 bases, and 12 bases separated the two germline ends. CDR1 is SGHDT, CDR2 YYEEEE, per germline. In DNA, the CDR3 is TGTGCCAGCAGCTTGCTTCGGGGTGGGAATGAGCAGTTCTTC. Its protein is CASSLLRGGNEQFF.

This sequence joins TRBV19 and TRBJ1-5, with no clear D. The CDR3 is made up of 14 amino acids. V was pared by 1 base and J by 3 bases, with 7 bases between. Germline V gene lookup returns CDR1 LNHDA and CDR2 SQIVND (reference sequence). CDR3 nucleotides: TGTGCCAGTAGTATAGGGCAGGCCAATCAGCCCCAGCATTTT. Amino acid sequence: CASSIGQANQPQHF.

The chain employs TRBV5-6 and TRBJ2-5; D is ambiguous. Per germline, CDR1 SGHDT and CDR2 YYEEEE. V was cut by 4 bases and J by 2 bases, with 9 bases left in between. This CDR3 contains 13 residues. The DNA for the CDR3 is TGTGCCAGCAGCCTGACTGCGCAAGAGACCCAGTACTTC. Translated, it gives CASSLTAQETQYF.

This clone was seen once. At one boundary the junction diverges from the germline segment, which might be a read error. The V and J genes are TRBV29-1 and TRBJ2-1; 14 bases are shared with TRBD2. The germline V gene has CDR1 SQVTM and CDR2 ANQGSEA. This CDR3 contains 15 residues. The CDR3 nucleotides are TGCAGCGTCGAAGGGACTAGCGGGAGCTACAATGAGCAGTTCTTC. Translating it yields CSVEGTSGSYNEQFF.

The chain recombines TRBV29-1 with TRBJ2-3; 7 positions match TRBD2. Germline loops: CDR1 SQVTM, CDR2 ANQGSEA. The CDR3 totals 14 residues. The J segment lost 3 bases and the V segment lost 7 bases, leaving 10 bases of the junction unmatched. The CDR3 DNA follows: TGCAGCGCCATCCCCGGGAGGTGGACAGATACGCAGTATTTT. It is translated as CSAIPGRWTDTQYF.

DNA of the CDR3: TGTGCCAGCTCACCACCGGGTGAGGGCTACAATGAGCAGTTCTTC. This sequence encodes CASSPPGEGYNEQFF. The chain uses TRBV18 and TRBJ2-1; the D gene is possibly TRBD2 (5 bases). Germline-derived CDR1 and CDR2 are KGHSH and LQKENI. This CDR3 region has 15 residues. Trimming left V 0 bases short and J 3 bases short, with 9 bases between. The whole variable domain, remainder taken from reference TRBV18 and TRBJ2-1, is NAGVMQNPRHLVRRRGQEARLRCSPMKGHSHVYWYRQLPEEGLKFMVYLQKENIIDESGMPKERFSAEFPKEGPSILRIQQVVRGDSAAYFCASSPPGEGYNEQFFGPGTRLTVL.

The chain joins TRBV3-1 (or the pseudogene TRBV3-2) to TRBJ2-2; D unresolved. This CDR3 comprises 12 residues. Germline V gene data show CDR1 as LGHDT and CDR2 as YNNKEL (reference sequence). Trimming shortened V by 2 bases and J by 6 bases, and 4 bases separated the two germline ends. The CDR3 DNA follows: TGTGCCAGCAGCCAACGAGCCGGGGAGCTGTTTTTT. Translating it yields CASSQRAGELFF.

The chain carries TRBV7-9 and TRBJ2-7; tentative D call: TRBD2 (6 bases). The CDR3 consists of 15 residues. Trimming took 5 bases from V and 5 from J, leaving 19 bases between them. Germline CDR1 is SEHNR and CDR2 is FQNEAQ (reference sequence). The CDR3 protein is CASSAGTPEYDEQYF. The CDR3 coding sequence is TGTGCCAGCAGCGCCGGGACTCCGGAATACGACGAGCAGTACTTC.

CDR3 bases: TGTGCCAGCAGCCACCTAGGACAGGGAAGGGGTGAAGCTTTCTTT. This encodes CASSHLGQGRGEAFF. V and J are TRBV14 and TRBJ1-1; 8 bases line up with TRBD1. The CDR3 consists of 15 residues. The V and J ends lost 3 bases and 7 bases, in that order; junction bases with no gene match: 10. From germline, CDR1 is SGHDN and CDR2 FVKESK.

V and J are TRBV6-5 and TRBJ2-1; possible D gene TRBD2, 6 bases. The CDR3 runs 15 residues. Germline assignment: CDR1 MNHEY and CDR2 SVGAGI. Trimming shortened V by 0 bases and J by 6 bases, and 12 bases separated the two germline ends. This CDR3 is CASSYSRRGSNEQFF. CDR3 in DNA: TGTGCCAGCAGTTACTCGAGGCGGGGCAGCAATGAGCAGTTCTTC.

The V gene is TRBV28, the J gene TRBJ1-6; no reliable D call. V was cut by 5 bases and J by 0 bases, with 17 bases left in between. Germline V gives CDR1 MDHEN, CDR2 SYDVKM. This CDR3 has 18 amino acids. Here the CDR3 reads CASSPWEGLSSYNSPLHF. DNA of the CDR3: TGTGCCAGCAGTCCATGGGAGGGATTGAGCTCCTATAATTCACCCCTCCACTTT.

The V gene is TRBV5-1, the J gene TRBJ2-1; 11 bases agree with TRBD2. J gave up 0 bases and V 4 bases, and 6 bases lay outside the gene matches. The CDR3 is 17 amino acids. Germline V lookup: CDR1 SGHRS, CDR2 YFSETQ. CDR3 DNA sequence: TGCGCCAGCAGCATGACTAGCGGGGACTTCTCCTACAATGAGCAGTTCTTC. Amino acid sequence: CASSMTSGDFSYNEQFF.

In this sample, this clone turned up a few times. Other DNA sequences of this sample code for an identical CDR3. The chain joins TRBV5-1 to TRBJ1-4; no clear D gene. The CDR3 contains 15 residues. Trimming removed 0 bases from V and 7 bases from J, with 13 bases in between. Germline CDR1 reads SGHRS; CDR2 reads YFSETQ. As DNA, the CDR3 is TGCGCCAGCAGCTTGGGAGGTGGAGTAGGTGAAAAACTGTTTTTT. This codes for CASSLGGGVGEKLFF.

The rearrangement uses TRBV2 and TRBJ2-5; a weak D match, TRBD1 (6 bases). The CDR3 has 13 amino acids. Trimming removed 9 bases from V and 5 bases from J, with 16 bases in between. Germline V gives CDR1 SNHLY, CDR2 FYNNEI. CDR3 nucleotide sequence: TGTGCCAGGCGGACAGATCGCGGGGAGACCCAGTACTTC. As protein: CARRTDRGETQYF.

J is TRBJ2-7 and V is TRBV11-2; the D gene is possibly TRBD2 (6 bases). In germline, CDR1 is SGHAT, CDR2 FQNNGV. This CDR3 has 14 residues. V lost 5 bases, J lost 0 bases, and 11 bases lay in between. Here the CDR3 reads CASSPDYNSYEQYF. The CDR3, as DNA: TGTGCCAGCAGCCCGGACTACAACTCCTACGAGCAGTACTTC.

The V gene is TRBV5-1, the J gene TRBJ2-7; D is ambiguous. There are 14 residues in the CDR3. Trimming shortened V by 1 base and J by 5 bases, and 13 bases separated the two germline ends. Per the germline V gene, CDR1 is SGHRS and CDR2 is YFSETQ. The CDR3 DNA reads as TGCGCCAGCAGCTTGATTGCCTCTATCAACGAGCAGTACTTC. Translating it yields CASSLIASINEQYF.

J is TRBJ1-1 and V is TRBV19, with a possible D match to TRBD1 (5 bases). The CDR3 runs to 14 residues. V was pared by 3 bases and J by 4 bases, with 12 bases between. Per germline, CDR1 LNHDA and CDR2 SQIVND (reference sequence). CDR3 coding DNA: TGTGCCAGTAGTATGGGGGGATATGGCACTGAAGCTTTCTTT. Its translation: CASSMGGYGTEAFF.

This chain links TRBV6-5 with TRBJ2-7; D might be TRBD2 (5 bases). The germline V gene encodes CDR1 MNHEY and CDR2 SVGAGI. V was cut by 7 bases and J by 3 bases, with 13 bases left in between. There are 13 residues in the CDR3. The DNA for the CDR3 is TGTGCCAGCACCTATGGGAGTGGCTACGAGCAGTACTTC. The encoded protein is CASTYGSGYEQYF.

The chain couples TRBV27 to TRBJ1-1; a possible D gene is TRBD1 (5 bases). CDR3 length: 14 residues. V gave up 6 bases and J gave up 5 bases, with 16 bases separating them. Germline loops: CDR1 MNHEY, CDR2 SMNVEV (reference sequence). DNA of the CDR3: TGTGCCAGCAGCCACGGCGGGGGTTCAACTGAAGCTTTCTTT. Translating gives CASSHGGGSTEAFF.

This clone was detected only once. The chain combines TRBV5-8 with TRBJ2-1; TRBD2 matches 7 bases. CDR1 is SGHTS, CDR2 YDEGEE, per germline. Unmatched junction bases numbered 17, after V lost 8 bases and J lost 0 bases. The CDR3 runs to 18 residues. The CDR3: CASSGGTSPGGSYNEQFF. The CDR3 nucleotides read TGTGCCAGTTCGGGCGGGACCTCCCCGGGGGGCTCCTACAATGAGCAGTTCTTC. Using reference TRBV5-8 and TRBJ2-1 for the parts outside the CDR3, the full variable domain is EAGVTQSPTHLIKTRGQQATLRCSPISGHTSVYWYQQALGLGLQFLLWYDEGEERNRGNFPPRFSGRQFPNYSSELNVNALELEDSALYLCASSGGTSPGGSYNEQFFGPGTRLTVL.